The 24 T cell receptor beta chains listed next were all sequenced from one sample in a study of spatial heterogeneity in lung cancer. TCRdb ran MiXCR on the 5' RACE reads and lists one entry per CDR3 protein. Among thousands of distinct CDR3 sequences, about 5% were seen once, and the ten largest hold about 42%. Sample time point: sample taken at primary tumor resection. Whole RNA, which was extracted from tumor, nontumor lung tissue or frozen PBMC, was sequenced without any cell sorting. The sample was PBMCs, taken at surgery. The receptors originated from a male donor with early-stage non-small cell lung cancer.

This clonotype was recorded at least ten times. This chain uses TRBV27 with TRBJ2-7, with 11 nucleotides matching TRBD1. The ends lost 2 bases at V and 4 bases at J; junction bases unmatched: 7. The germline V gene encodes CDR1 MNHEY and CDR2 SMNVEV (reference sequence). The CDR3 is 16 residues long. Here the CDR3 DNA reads TGTGCCAGCAGTTTAGGACAGGGGGCGTTGGGGTACGAGCAGTACTTC. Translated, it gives CASSLGQGALGYEQYF.

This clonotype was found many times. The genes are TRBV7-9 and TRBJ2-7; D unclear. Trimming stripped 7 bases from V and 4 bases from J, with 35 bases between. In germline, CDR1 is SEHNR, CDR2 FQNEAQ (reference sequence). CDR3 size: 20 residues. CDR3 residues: CASTSITPNTRRWEPYEQYF. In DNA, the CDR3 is TGTGCCAGCACCTCAATTACTCCCAATACTCGTCGGTGGGAACCGTACGAGCAGTACTTC.

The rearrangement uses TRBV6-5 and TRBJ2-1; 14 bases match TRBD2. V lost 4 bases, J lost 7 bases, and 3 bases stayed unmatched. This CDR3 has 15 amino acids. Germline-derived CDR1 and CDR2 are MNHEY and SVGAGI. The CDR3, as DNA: TGTGCCAGCAGTTGGGGACTAGCGGGAGCGAATGAGCAGTTCTTC. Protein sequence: CASSWGLAGANEQFF.

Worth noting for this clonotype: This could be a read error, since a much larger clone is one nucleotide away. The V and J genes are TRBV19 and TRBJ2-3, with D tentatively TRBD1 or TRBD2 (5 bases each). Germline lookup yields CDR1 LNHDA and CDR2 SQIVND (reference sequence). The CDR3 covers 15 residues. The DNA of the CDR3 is TGTGCCAGTAGCCCTCGGGACGGACTCACAGATATGCAGTATTTT. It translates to CASSPRDGLTDMQYF.

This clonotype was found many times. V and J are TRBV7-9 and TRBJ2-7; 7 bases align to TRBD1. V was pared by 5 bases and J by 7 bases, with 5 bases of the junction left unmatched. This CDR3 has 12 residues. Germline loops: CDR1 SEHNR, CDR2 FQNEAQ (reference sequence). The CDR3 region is CASSPTGFEQYF. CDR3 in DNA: TGTGCCAGCAGCCCGACAGGGTTTGAGCAGTACTTC.

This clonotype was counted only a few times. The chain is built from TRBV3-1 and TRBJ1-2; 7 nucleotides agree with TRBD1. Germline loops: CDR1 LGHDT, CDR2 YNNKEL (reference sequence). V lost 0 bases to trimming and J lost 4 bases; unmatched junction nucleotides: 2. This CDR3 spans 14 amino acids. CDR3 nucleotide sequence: TGTGCCAGCAGCCAAGAGGCAGGGGGCTATGGCTACACCTTC. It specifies CASSQEAGGYGYTF.

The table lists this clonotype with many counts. CDR3 nucleotide sequence: TGTGCCAGCAGGCTCTACGGCACCGGGGAGCTGTTTTTT. Its protein product is CASRLYGTGELFF. This rearrangement joins TRBV27 to TRBJ2-2; D unresolved. V lost 6 bases and J 4 bases, leaving 9 bases between the germline ends. The CDR3 sequence is 13 residues long. Germline CDR1 is MNHEY and CDR2 is SMNVEV (reference sequence).

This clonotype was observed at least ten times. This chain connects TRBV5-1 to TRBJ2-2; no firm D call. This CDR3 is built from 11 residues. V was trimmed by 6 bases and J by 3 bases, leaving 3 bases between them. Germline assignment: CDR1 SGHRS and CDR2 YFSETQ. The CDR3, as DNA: TGCGCCAGCAAGGACACCGGGGAGCTGTTTTTT. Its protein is CASKDTGELFF. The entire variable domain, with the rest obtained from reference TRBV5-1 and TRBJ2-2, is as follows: KAGVTQTPRYLIKTRGQQVTLSCSPISGHRSVSWYQQTPGQGLQFLFEYFSETQRNKGNFPGRFSGRQFSNSRSEMNVSTLELGDSALYLCASKDTGELFFGEGSRLTVL.

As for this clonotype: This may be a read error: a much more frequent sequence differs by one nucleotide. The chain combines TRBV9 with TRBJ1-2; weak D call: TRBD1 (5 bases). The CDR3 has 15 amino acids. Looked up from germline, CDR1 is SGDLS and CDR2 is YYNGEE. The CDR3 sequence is CTSSPRGKQTYGYTF. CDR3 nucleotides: TGTACCAGCAGCCCTAGGGGAAAACAGACCTATGGCTACACCTTC.

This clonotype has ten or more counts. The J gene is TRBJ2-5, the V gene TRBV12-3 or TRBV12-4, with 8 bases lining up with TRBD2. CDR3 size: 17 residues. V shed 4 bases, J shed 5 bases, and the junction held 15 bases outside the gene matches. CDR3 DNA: TGTGCCAGCAGTTCGGTGACTAGCGCAATTTTGGGGGAGACCCAGTACTTC. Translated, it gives CASSSVTSAILGETQYF.

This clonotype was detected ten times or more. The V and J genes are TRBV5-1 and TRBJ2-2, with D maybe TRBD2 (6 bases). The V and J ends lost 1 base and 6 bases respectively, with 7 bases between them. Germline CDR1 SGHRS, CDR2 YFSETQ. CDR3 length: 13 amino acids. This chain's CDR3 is CASSLWEAGELFF. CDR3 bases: TGCGCCAGCAGCTTGTGGGAGGCCGGGGAGCTGTTTTTT. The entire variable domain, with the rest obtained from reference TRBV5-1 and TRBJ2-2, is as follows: KAGVTQTPRYLIKTRGQQVTLSCSPISGHRSVSWYQQTPGQGLQFLFEYFSETQRNKGNFPGRFSGRQFSNSRSEMNVSTLELGDSALYLCASSLWEAGELFFGEGSRLTVL.

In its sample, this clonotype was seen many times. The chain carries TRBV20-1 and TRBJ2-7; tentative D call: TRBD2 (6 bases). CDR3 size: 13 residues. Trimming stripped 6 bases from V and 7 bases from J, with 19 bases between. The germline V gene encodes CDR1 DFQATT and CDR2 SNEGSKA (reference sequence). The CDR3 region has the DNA TGCAGTGCCCTAAACACCCTCGGAGGGGAGCAGTACTTC. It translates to CSALNTLGGEQYF.

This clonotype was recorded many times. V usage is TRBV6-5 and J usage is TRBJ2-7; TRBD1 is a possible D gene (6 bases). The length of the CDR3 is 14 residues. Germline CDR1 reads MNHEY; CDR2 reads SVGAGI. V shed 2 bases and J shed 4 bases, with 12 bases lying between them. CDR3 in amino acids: CASSYLYRDYEQYF. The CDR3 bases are TGTGCCAGCAGTTACCTCTACAGGGATTACGAGCAGTACTTC.

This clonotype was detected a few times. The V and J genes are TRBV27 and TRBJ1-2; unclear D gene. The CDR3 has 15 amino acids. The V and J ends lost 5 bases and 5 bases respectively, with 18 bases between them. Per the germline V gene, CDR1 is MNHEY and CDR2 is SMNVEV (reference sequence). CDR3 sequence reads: CASSPDPLREYGYTF. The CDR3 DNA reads TGTGCCAGCAGTCCTGACCCCTTAAGGGAGTATGGCTACACCTTC.

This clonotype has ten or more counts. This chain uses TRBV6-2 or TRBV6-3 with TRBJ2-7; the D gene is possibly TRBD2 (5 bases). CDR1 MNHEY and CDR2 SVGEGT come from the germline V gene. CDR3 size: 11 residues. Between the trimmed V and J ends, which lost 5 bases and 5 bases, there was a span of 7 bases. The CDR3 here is CASSTRDEQYF. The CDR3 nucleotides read TGTGCCAGCAGTACTAGGGACGAGCAGTACTTC.

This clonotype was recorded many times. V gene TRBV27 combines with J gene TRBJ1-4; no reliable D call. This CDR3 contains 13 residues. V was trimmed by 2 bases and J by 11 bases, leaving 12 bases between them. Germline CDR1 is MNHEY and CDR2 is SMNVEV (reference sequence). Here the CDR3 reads CASSLGEGRKLFF. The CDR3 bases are TGTGCCAGCAGTTTAGGTGAAGGGCGGAAACTGTTTTTT.

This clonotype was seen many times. CDR3 nucleotides: TGTGCCAGCAGTTTAGCAGGGCCCCTCCGGGATACGCAGTATTTT. Protein: CASSLAGPLRDTQYF. The chain uses TRBV12-3 or TRBV12-4 and TRBJ2-3; D remains ambiguous. Trimming took off 0 bases at V and 6 bases at J, with 13 bases between the two ends. CDR3 length: 15 amino acids.

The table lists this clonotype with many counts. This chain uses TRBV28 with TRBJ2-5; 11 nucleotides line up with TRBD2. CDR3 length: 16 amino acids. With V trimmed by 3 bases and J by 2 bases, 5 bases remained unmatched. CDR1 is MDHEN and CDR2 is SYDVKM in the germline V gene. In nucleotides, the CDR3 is TGTGCCAGCAGTTTGTCCGGGACTAGCGGACAAGAGACCCAGTACTTC. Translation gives CASSLSGTSGQETQYF.

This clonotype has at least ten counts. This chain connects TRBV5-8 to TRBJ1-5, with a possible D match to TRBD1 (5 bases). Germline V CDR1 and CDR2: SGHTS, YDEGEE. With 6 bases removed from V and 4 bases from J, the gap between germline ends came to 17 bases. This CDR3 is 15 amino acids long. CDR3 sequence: CASNGGDLPNQPQHF. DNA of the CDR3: TGTGCCAGCAACGGGGGGGACCTGCCAAATCAGCCCCAGCATTTT.

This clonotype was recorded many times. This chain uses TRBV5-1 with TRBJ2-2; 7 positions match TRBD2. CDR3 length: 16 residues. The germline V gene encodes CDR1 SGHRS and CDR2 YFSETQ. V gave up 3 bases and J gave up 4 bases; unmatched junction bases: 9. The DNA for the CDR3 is TGCGCCAGCAGCTCACTAGCGAGAGGAATCACCGGGGAGCTGTTTTTT. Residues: CASSSLARGITGELFF.

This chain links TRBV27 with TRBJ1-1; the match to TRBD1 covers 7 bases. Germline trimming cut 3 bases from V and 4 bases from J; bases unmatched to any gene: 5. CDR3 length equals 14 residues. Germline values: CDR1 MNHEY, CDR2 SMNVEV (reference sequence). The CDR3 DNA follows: TGTGCCAGCAGTTTGACAGGGATAAGCACTGAAGCTTTCTTT. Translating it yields CASSLTGISTEAFF.

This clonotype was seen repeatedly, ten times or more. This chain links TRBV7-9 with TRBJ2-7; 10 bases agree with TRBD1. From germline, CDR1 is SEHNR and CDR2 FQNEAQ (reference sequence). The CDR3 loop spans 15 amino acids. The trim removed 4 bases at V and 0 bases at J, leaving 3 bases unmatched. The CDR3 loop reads CASSSGQGSSYEQYF. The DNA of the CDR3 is TGTGCCAGCAGCTCGGGACAGGGGAGCTCCTACGAGCAGTACTTC.

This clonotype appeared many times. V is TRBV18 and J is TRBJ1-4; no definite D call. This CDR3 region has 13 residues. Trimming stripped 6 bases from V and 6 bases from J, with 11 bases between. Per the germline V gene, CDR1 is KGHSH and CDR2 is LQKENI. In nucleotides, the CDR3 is TGTGCCAGCTCTCAAAACACGGATGAAAAACTGTTTTTT. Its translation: CASSQNTDEKLFF.

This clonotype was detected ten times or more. The CDR3 sequence: CATKSGTGGLYEQYF. CDR3 nucleotides: TGTGCCACCAAAAGCGGGACAGGGGGCCTTTACGAGCAGTACTTC. The chain links TRBV6-6 to TRBJ2-7; 12 nucleotides match TRBD1. This CDR3 spans 15 amino acids. CDR1 and CDR2 from the germline V gene are MNHNY and SVGAGI (reference sequence). The V segment lost 10 bases and the J segment 4 bases; nucleotides outside the gene matches: 11.